This T cell receptor (beta chain) was sequenced for a study of intratumoral heterogeneity in liver cancer. With respect to the entire study: In the full roughly 15-patient cohort, the median age was about 63 years and the majority of patients were male. To investigate intratumor heterogeneity, the study integrated RNA-seq, DNA sequencing, TCR-seq and SNP array data drawn from multiple regions of hepatocellular carcinoma specimens. Of the approximately 70 multiregional samples collected from roughly 15 HCC patients in the overall cohort, 45 to 55 were tumoral regions and around 20 were adjacent nontumoral regions.

All patients had early-stage hepatocellular carcinoma and received no therapy before surgical resection. None of the sampled areas showed macroscopic evidence of necrosis or hemorrhage. In a couple of patients, TCR sequencing (ImmunoSeq) was performed on multiple regions. Frozen tissue samples from resection were taken at least 1 cm away from one another. Samples with the label N were taken from nontumoral liver tissue next to the tumor. Genomic DNA was extracted from bulk tissue using the DNeasy blood and tissue kit. The germline ends are 6 bases apart after V is trimmed by 3 bases and J by 0 bases. As encoded in the germline V gene, CDR1 is KGHSH while CDR2 is LQKENI. From cysteine to phenylalanine, the CDR3 is 14 amino acids long. Of the read, only the CDR3 DNA is kept; its 42 bases are in frame from base 1. What the study reported, not specific to this receptor: A relatively low patient number and under-sampled tumor-infiltrating lymphocyte representation were acknowledged by the authors as limitations.

The immunoSEQ assay was used to sequence TCR beta chain CDR3 regions from genomic DNA. Rearranged VDJ segments were amplified with primers that anneal to V and J segments. Per the original workflow: Clonality and richness metrics were computed with the ImmunoSeq Analyzer software. Clones with differential abundance between regions were identified with Fisher's exact test combined with a beta-binomial method for additional stringency. TCRdb provides this immuneACCESS table in a form limited to in-frame rearrangements. Some clones are lacking; in checked studies, under half of them reflect an unresolved V gene, and why the rest are absent is not known. V, J and clone size reflect that table, while D and trimming were determined from the DNA. The sample table shows 5,500 to 7,500 clones, and 68% are seen once. The top ten clonotypes cover roughly 22% of the sample. On this clone: Its antigen remains unidentified. Per-nucleotide qualities are absent, and no much larger clonotype sits a single base away.

The rearranged segments are TRBV18 and TRBJ1-5, with no confidently assigned D gene. The material was tumor-adjacent normal tissue, obtained before any cancer treatment. This TCR came from a man aged 70-80 years with hepatocellular carcinoma. The nucleotides read TGTGCCAGCTCACCCCCGGCTAGCAATCAGCCCCAGCATTTT. Its coded protein is CASSPPASNQPQHF.